The clone carrying this T cell receptor (beta chain) was detected only a few times. These data originate in a study of blood T cells in healthy people across ages. Next came a second PCR, run for 7 to 11 cycles, which used a sample-barcoded 5' primer along with a J-beta primer mix. The template-switch adaptor was a 5' adaptor with 12 random nucleotides. It tagged each cDNA molecule. TCRdb used MiXCR to reprocess the 5' RACE reads, holding one entry per CDR3 protein. The sample carries 1.8 million or so distinct CDR3 sequences, around 40% recorded once. The germline gives CDR1 SQVTM, CDR2 ANQGSEA. Trimming left V 3 bases short and J 4 bases short, with 12 bases between. This CDR3 comprises 13 residues.

This chain connects TRBV29-1 to TRBJ1-2; D is uncertain. Sample: blood. This TCR came from a human donor in good health. CDR3 nucleotide sequence: TGCAGCGTTGAGTTCAGCCTGCTCTATGGCTACACCTTC. It specifies CSVEFSLLYGYTF.